This T cell receptor beta chain was obtained from a study of blood T cell repertoires in COVID-19 (dated by TCRdb to the early 2020s). Regarding the research as a whole: Samples from collaborators originated in the United States, Italy and Spain and spanned both the acute and convalescent phases of COVID-19. The material from the prospective study consisted of cDNA or gDNA derived from T cells, B-cell-depleted T cells, or PBMCs. The dataset comprised deeply sampled blood TCRbeta repertoires from subjects exposed to, actively infected with, or recovered from COVID-19. The repertoires were made available in a free public database intended to serve as a resource for research on the immune response to SARS-CoV-2. The samples were drawn from the first 160 participants of the ongoing ImmuneRACE study and from 1,254 subjects provided by 6 global collaborators. A de-identified subject ID, COVID-19 status, age in years and sex were almost always included in the sample metadata. HLA class I and class II types, where available, came from metadata supplied by the sample provider rather than from assay-based typing.

Broad study findings and their caveats: How much clinical and demographic metadata was included differed by source and by participant, and the metadata was provided uncurated.

TCRbeta CDR3 regions were amplified from genomic DNA by means of the immunoSEQ Assay, a bias-controlled multiplex PCR. Concerning the study's data processing: The number of nucleated cells in each sample was estimated by amplification of reference gene primers within the assay. To quantify the absolute abundance of each unique TCRbeta CDR3 rearrangement, sequence reads were collapsed and filtered. For each sample, productive Simpson clonality was calculated by taking the square root of Simpson's diversity index across productive rearrangements. The table was pulled from immuneACCESS by TCRdb, which kept in-frame rearrangements only. Such tables lose some clones; where checked, under half of the loss comes from unresolved V genes, and the rest has no known cause. V, J and clone size derive from that table, while D and trimming were established from the DNA sequence. This sample has 200,000 to 250,000 clones in its table, and over 80% of those were observed once. The biggest ten clones account for approximately 2.5% of the sample.

At one collaborating source in Seattle, patients were enrolled during active infection and were followed longitudinally through the course of disease. Whole blood was collected in K2EDTA tubes by collaborating institutions according to the institutions' own protocols. Collaborator samples were shipped for TCRbeta analysis as frozen whole blood, isolated PBMCs, or DNA extracted from either sample type. At the junction V is shortened by 4 bases and J by 5 bases, with 18 bases in between. Inclusive of the bounding cysteine and phenylalanine, the CDR3 is 15 residues long. CDR3 DNA is the only sequence kept; it has 45 bases, read in frame from the first base. CDR1 and CDR2 were assigned from the germline V gene as SGHRS and YFSETQ. Concerning this clone: This clone's antigen is unknown. Base qualities were left out, and no much larger clone turns up one base away.

The chain links TRBV5-1 with TRBJ1-1; perhaps TRBD1 is the D gene, with 6 bases matching. Sample: peripheral blood. The TCR originated in a man aged 30-40 years with COVID-19, enrolled during active disease. The nucleotide sequence is TGCGCCAGCAGCCCCTCGGGACATGATGGGACTGAAGCTTTCTTT. Its protein product is CASSPSGHDGTEAFF.